Presented here are 21 T cell receptor beta chains from one specimen sequenced in a study of radiotherapy plus CTLA-4 blockade in lung cancer. Assay used: immunoSEQ multiplex PCR; TCRdb lists only in-frame clones, some missing. The sample consists of more than 25,000 clones, roughly 80% of them appearing once. Sample: peripheral blood, taken from a patient treated with radiotherapy plus ipilimumab. The receptor source for this set is a human donor with non-small cell lung cancer who had stable disease on radiotherapy plus ipilimumab.

CDR3 DNA sequence: TGTGCCAGCACCCCGACACAGGGTGGCTATGGCTACACCTTC. This translates into CASTPTQGGYGYTF. J is TRBJ1-2 and V is TRBV6-4, with D perhaps TRBD1 (6 bases). Germline CDR1 MRHNA, CDR2 SNTAGT. Trimming stripped 7 bases from V and 4 bases from J, with 16 bases between. The CDR3 runs 14 residues.

The genes are TRBV11-3 and TRBJ1-1, with D perhaps TRBD1 (5 bases). The germline CDR1 and CDR2 sequences are SGHNT and YENEEA. The ends were cut back, 5 bases at V and 3 bases at J, with 16 bases in the middle. The CDR3 has 15 residues. CDR3 sequence reads: CASSEGGGFDTEAFF. The CDR3 nucleotides read TGTGCCAGCAGCGAGGGCGGGGGATTCGACACTGAAGCTTTCTTT.

This clone is labeled medium-sized. J is TRBJ1-6 and V is TRBV4-2; D remains unclear. V dropped 4 bases and J dropped 2 bases, with 6 bases sitting between them. Per germline, CDR1 LGHNA and CDR2 YNFKEQ. The CDR3 spans 14 residues. CDR3 sequence (DNA): TGTGCCAGCAGCCCTAGGGCCTATAATTCACCCCTCCACTTT. Translation gives CASSPRAYNSPLHF.

The chain is built from TRBV25-1 and TRBJ1-4, with D hard to call. This CDR3 has 14 amino acids. Germline-derived CDR1 and CDR2 are MGHDK and SYGVNS. With 2 bases removed from V and 13 bases from J, the gap between germline ends came to 17 bases. CDR3 loop: CASSERLKGLRLFF. In DNA, the CDR3 is TGTGCCAGCAGTGAAAGATTGAAAGGGTTACGACTGTTTTTT. The variable domain in full, completed from reference TRBV25-1 and TRBJ1-4, reads EADIYQTPRYLVIGTGKKITLECSQTMGHDKMYWYQQDPGMELHLIHYSYGVNSTEKGDLSSESTVSRIRTEHFPLTLESARPSHTSQYLCASSERLKGLRLFFGSGTQLSVL.

The chain employs TRBV30 and TRBJ2-1, with a tentative D call TRBD2 (6 bases). CDR3 length equals 13 residues. Trimming shortened V by 5 bases and J by 8 bases, and 16 bases separated the two germline ends. Looked up from germline, CDR1 is GTSNPN and CDR2 is SVGIG (reference sequence). The CDR3 bases are TGTGCCTGGTTGGATAATGCGGGGCATGAGCAGTTCTTC. This gives the protein CAWLDNAGHEQFF.

The V and J genes are TRBV7-9 and TRBJ1-4, with 8 bases matching TRBD1. The CDR3 is 15 residues long. Unmatched junction bases numbered 6, after V lost 5 bases and J lost 4 bases. Germline V gene lookup returns CDR1 SEHNR and CDR2 FQNEAQ (reference sequence). CDR3 nucleotide sequence: TGTGCCAGCAGCGTAAACAGGGGGGTTAATGAAAAACTGTTTTTT. It specifies CASSVNRGVNEKLFF.

The J gene is TRBJ2-7, the V gene TRBV5-1; TRBD1 aligns across 7 bases. Looked up from germline, CDR1 is SGHRS and CDR2 is YFSETQ. CDR3 size: 14 residues. The ends lost 0 bases at V and 3 bases at J; junction bases unmatched: 3. The DNA for the CDR3 is TGCGCCAGCAGCTTGGGGGACAGTGACTACGAGCAGTACTTC. As protein: CASSLGDSDYEQYF.

The chain recombines TRBV5-1 with TRBJ2-7; 11 positions match TRBD2. Germline loops: CDR1 SGHRS, CDR2 YFSETQ. V gave up 3 bases and J gave up 1 base; unmatched junction bases: 18. This CDR3 region has 20 residues. In nucleotides, the CDR3 is TGCGCCAGCAGCTCAGAAAATAGATCGGGACTAGCGGCCTCTTCCTACGAGCAGTACTTC. Translating gives CASSSENRSGLAASSYEQYF.

The chain couples TRBV7-2 to TRBJ1-2, with D maybe TRBD1 (5 bases). This CDR3 comprises 14 residues. V was pared by 4 bases and J by 4 bases, with 13 bases between. Germline-derived CDR1 and CDR2 are SGHTA and FQGNSA. Written as DNA, the CDR3 is TGTGCCAGCAGCTCCGAGACAGAAGCCTATGGCTACACCTTC. This codes for CASSSETEAYGYTF.

The chain uses TRBV18 and TRBJ2-2, with D unclear. Germline-derived CDR1 and CDR2 are KGHSH and LQKENI. The CDR3 is made up of 13 amino acids. Trimming pared 3 bases from V and 4 bases from J, leaving 6 bases between. CDR3 residues: CASSPTVTGELFF. The CDR3 DNA reads TGTGCCAGCTCACCCACGGTCACCGGGGAGCTGTTTTTT.

The chain links TRBV27 to TRBJ2-1; tentative D call: TRBD1 (5 bases). The CDR3 has 12 residues. Germline values: CDR1 MNHEY, CDR2 SMNVEV (reference sequence). V shed 6 bases and J shed 9 bases, with 12 bases lying between them. DNA for the CDR3: TGTGCCAGCAGCTCACACAGGAGTGAGCAGTTCTTC. It encodes CASSSHRSEQFF.

The chain employs TRBV27 and TRBJ1-5, with 11 nucleotides matching TRBD1. With V trimmed by 4 bases and J by 4 bases, 3 bases remained unmatched. There are 15 residues in the CDR3. CDR1 and CDR2 from the germline V gene are MNHEY and SMNVEV (reference sequence). CDR3 loop: CASSSGTGGNQPQHF. CDR3 DNA sequence: TGTGCCAGCAGTTCTGGGACAGGGGGGAATCAGCCCCAGCATTTT.

V gene TRBV2 combines with J gene TRBJ1-1; 11 bases agree with TRBD1. J was trimmed by 3 bases and V by 6 bases; bases with no gene match: 6. Germline lookup yields CDR1 SNHLY and CDR2 FYNNEI. The CDR3 has 15 residues. In DNA form, the CDR3 reads TGTGCCAGCAGCGGACAGGGGGCGCTGGACACTGAAGCTTTCTTT. Translating it yields CASSGQGALDTEAFF.

The V gene is TRBV19, the J gene TRBJ1-6; D gene ambiguous. Germline V lookup: CDR1 LNHDA, CDR2 SQIVND (reference sequence). The CDR3 loop spans 15 amino acids. Trimming pared 7 bases from V and 0 bases from J, leaving 10 bases between. The CDR3 coding sequence is TGTGCCAGTACTAAATTCAGCTCCTATAATTCACCCCTCCACTTT. Protein product: CASTKFSSYNSPLHF. The variable domain in full, completed from reference TRBV19 and TRBJ1-6, reads DGGITQSPKYLFRKEGQNVTLSCEQNLNHDAMYWYRQDPGQGLRLIYYSQIVNDFQKGDIAEGYSVSREKKESFPLTVTSAQKNPTAFYLCASTKFSSYNSPLHFGNGTRLTVT.

The chain recombines TRBV27 with TRBJ2-1; no reliable D call. The CDR3 spans 14 residues. Trimming pared 4 bases from V and 4 bases from J, leaving 11 bases between. Germline V gene lookup returns CDR1 MNHEY and CDR2 SMNVEV (reference sequence). In nucleotides, the CDR3 is TGTGCCAGCAGTTCCCCTAGTCTTTACAATGAGCAGTTCTTC. Translating it yields CASSSPSLYNEQFF.

This clone was counted between two and nine times. V is TRBV4-1 and J is TRBJ1-2; D remains ambiguous. The CDR3 covers 15 residues. Germline CDR1 MGHRA, CDR2 YSYEKL. Trimming shortened V by 0 bases and J by 8 bases, and 16 bases separated the two germline ends. CDR3 nucleotides: TGCGCCAGCAGCCAAGACCCCCTCGTTGTGATCGGCTACACCTTC. It is translated as CASSQDPLVVIGYTF.

This clone has more than one count but fewer than ten. This rearrangement joins TRBV6-5 to TRBJ2-3, with no clear D. In germline, CDR1 is MNHEY, CDR2 SVGAGI. This CDR3 spans 11 amino acids. V was trimmed by 8 bases and J by 5 bases, leaving 8 bases between them. The CDR3 reads CASVKGDTQYF. The DNA of the CDR3 is TGTGCCAGCGTTAAAGGAGATACGCAGTATTTT.

The chain joins TRBV5-1 to TRBJ1-4, with D hard to call. The CDR3 runs to 19 residues. V was shortened by 0 bases and J by 0 bases, with 18 bases between the two germline ends. Germline lookup yields CDR1 SGHRS and CDR2 YFSETQ. The CDR3 spells CASSLAPQDGYSTNEKLFF. DNA for the CDR3: TGCGCCAGCAGCTTGGCCCCTCAGGACGGATACTCAACTAATGAAAAACTGTTTTTT.

V usage is TRBV7-9 and J usage is TRBJ2-1; 7 positions match TRBD2. This CDR3 is built from 10 residues. The junction had 7 bases not matched to a gene; V was cut back by 8 bases and J by 15 bases. CDR1 and CDR2 (germline): SEHNR, FQNEAQ (reference sequence). CDR3 DNA: TGTGCCAGCGGTGGCGGGGGACTGTTCTTC. Translating it yields CASGGGGLFF.

This sequence joins TRBV9 and TRBJ1-1; the D gene is possibly TRBD1 (6 bases). Germline V gives CDR1 SGDLS, CDR2 YYNGEE. V dropped 4 bases and J dropped 4 bases, with 11 bases sitting between them. The CDR3 has 13 residues. CDR3 coding DNA: TGTGCCAGCAGCCCTGGGACAAGCACTGAAGCTTTCTTT. Amino acid sequence: CASSPGTSTEAFF.

The chain links TRBV6-6 to TRBJ1-1; D is unclear. CDR1 is MNHNY, CDR2 SVGAGI, per germline (reference sequence). Deletions cut 7 bases from V and 4 bases from J, with 13 bases between. CDR3 length: 13 residues. The chain's CDR3 is CASTSGSRTEAFF. For the CDR3, the DNA is TGTGCCAGCACGTCAGGTTCGCGCACTGAAGCTTTCTTT.